This T cell receptor beta chain was recorded in a study of blood T cell repertoires in COVID-19. Study-wide context: Acute and convalescent COVID-19 samples came from the United States, Italy and Spain. Nucleic acid was either cDNA or gDNA, and it came from T cells, B-cell-depleted T cells, or PBMCs.

V lost 6 bases, J lost 9 bases, and 15 bases lay in between. The CDR3 covers 13 residues. The V gene's germline CDR1 is MNHEY and CDR2 SVGAGI. As originally analysed: From reference gene primer amplification, estimates of nucleated cell counts were derived. Produced via immunoSEQ multiplex PCR; TCRdb's table is partial and in-frame only. V, J and clone size were drawn from that table, and D and trimming were deduced from the DNA. The sample contains around 280,000 clones, approximately 83% of which appear only once. This clonotype was sampled from a woman in her twenties or thirties who had recovered from COVID-19. The sequencing input was peripheral blood. V and J are TRBV6-5 and TRBJ2-1; D remains ambiguous. DNA for the CDR3: TGTGCCAGCAGCCCCACGTTGTACGGTGAGCAGTTCTTC. Translated, it gives CASSPTLYGEQFF.